This entry is about one T cell receptor (beta chain). Its matching antigen is unknown. V gave up 8 bases and J gave up 6 bases; unmatched junction bases: 11. The germline CDR1 and CDR2 sequences are MRHNA and SNTAGT. This CDR3 is 14 amino acids long. The data were obtained in a study of a mutant IDH1 vaccine in newly diagnosed glioma. Study-wide background: Vaccination followed radiotherapy alone by 4-6 weeks, or accompanied temozolomide cycles. Of the patients given treatment, roughly 60% were male and 37.5% were female, and a mean age of approximately 40 years was recorded. Patients arrived already treated with radiotherapy, temozolomide, or both, most having had both.

Regarding time point: week 11, during vaccination. Alongside topical imiquimod, each dose of vaccine comprised 300 ug of mutant IDH1 20-mer peptide. The donors' diagnosis was new WHO grade 3 or 4 astrocytoma that was IDH1-mutant and ATRX-lost. The data were produced by immunoSEQ multiplex PCR, yet TCRdb's version contains in-frame clones alone and is incomplete. The data contain about 40,000 clones, approximately 80% of them singletons. The specimen was peripheral blood mononuclear cells (PBMCs), collected from a glioma patient whose treatment included an IDH1 peptide vaccine. The chain employs TRBV6-4 and TRBJ2-3; TRBD1 aligns across 7 bases. The receptor comes from a woman in her 30s with glioma. Some clones in this sample may be carry-over from other donors' samples. This CDR3 is CASGWERGRDTQYF. In DNA, the CDR3 is TGTGCCAGCGGCTGGGAGAGGGGGCGGGATACGCAGTATTTT.